This T cell receptor (beta chain) derives from a study of Ad26.COV2.S vaccination and SARS-CoV-2 variants. The CDR3 extends over 12 amino acids. Germline lookup yields CDR1 MDHEN and CDR2 SYDVKM. V was clipped by 3 bases and J by 7 bases, with 7 bases between them. Described treatment: around 19 received Ad26.COV2.S at low or high dose, single or two shots; about 5 received placebo; per-sample allocation not given. At day 63 after the first vaccine or placebo injection, samples were drawn. Measured with immunoSEQ multiplex PCR; TCRdb has only the in-frame clones, and not every one. This table holds around 450,000 clones, about 91% found once. Study outcomes and limitations: Vaccine recipients surpassed placebo recipients in spike-specific TCR breadth.

This clone was recorded at least ten times. The antigen is not known. The sequencing here drew on peripheral blood, taken in a trial of Ad26.COV2.S vaccine versus placebo. The receptor's source is a person between 18 and 60 years old who received the Ad26.COV2.S COVID-19 vaccine or a placebo. The rearrangement links TRBV28 to TRBJ2-1; no definite D call. Here the CDR3 DNA reads TGTGCCAGCAGTTTTGGGTTTAATGAGCAGTTCTTC. It encodes CASSFGFNEQFF.